The following is a T cell receptor beta chain sequence with its context. Its antigen target is currently unknown. Base qualities are not provided; no much larger clone lies one nucleotide away. Reading from cysteine to phenylalanine, the CDR3 counts 15 amino acids. Just the 45-base CDR3 DNA is kept, in frame starting at base 1. The germline V gene (reference sequence) supplies CDR1 DFQATT and CDR2 SNEGSKA. V loses 6 bases at its end and J loses 7 bases; junction bases beyond the gene matches: 17. The data were obtained in a study of T-cell memory formation after mild COVID-19 (dated by TCRdb to the early 2020s). Regarding the study in general: TCR sequence clusters from the two donors were largely donor specific. In a couple of donors, T-cell clones that expanded and contracted after mild COVID-19 were tracked by sequencing TCRalpha and TCRbeta repertoires over time. Two young, previously healthy adult volunteers, one female and one male, were included in the cohort.

The data were produced on an Illumina NovaSeq 6000. TCRalpha and TCRbeta cDNA libraries were constructed by 5'RACE with constant-segment primers, with sample barcodes and unique molecular identifiers being introduced. RNA was extracted from every sample with Trizol reagent. Amplification of the libraries took two PCR steps, and the second step added a second sample barcode plus Illumina TruSeq adapters. The libraries were sequenced on an Illumina NovaSeq using 2 x 150 bp paired-end reads. Under the source paper's analysis protocol: Reads were demultiplexed and collapsed into UMI-guided consensus sequences with migec v1.2.7. With mixcr v2.1.11, UMI consensuses were aligned to TRA and TRB V and J templates and assembled into clonotypes. Expanded or contracted clonotypes were those called significant by both edgeR and NoisET, with noise models trained on biological replicates. For edgeR calls, a false discovery rate-adjusted p below 0.01 and a log2 fold-change threshold of 1 were applied. As an exploratory analysis of dynamics, max-normalized trajectories of the 1000 most abundant clonotypes were examined by PCA with hierarchical clustering. The CD4 or CD8 phenotype of responding clones was assigned using the separately sequenced CD4+ and CD8+ repertoires. TCRdb redid the processing of the public reads, applying fastp at Q25 and MiXCR, and retained in-frame beta chains. Each CDR3 protein gets just one entry, which takes the most common genes and DNA from the rows behind it. Here the V and J calls rest on TCRdb's processing, not on the authors' analysis. This sample is represented by 190,000 or so distinct CDR3 sequences; roughly 30% of them were singletons. The top ten hold over 9.5% of the sample.

PBMCs were isolated by Ficoll-Paque density gradient centrifugation. Points the paper makes about the study in general: Clones that contracted from day 15 to 85 showed balanced CD4/CD8 phenotypes, whereas a second wave of clones that expanded from day 15 to 37 leaned towards CD4+. Some responding clones were detected in pre-infection memory, which suggested that pre-existing cross-reactive memory T cells had joined the SARS-CoV-2 response. Whether the second-wave clones peaking on day 37 were SARS-CoV-2 specific was not confirmed. Only a couple of mild cases were covered by the study, and larger cohorts that include severe cases with pre-infection samples were considered necessary. Contracting CD4+ clones appeared mostly in the CM and EM memory subsets, whereas CD8+ clones were enriched in EMRA.

In this chain, TRBV20-1 is recombined with TRBJ2-7; TRBD2 lines up with 8 middle nucleotides. The sequenced material came from PBMCs or a T cell subset sorted from them (not recorded which). The receptor comes from an adult woman who had mild COVID-19 (a few samples of this study predate the infection). The sample titles of this study are shuffled in the database, so cell type and time point are left out; the donor was told from shared clones. The CDR3 protein sequence reads: CSARGGASGYVEQYF. The DNA sequence follows: TGCAGTGCCCGCGGGGGAGCTAGCGGGTACGTGGAGCAGTACTTC.